This T cell receptor beta chain emerged from a study of T-cell memory formation after mild COVID-19. Study outcomes and limitations: Later expanders leaned toward CD4+, whereas clones contracting from day 15 to 85 were balanced CD4/CD8.

TCRdb reprocessed the 5' RACE reads with MiXCR, giving one entry per CDR3 protein. Here the sample spans 110,000 or so distinct CDR3 sequences, around a fifth being singletons. The germline gives CDR1 SEHNR, CDR2 FQNEAQ (reference sequence). This CDR3 has 14 amino acids. V lost 9 bases, J lost 2 bases, and 8 bases stayed unmatched. The table lists this clonotype with a few counts. Its antigen is unknown. The V call is TRBV7-9, the J call TRBJ2-3, with 7 bases identical to TRBD2. This TCR came from a man in his late teens or twenties who had mild COVID-19 (a few samples of this study predate the infection). Cell type and time point are not known. Sequenced material: PBMCs or a T cell subset sorted from them (not recorded which). CDR3 protein: CASIQRGYTDTQYF. Written as DNA, the CDR3 is TGTGCCAGTATTCAGCGGGGCTACACAGATACGCAGTATTTT.